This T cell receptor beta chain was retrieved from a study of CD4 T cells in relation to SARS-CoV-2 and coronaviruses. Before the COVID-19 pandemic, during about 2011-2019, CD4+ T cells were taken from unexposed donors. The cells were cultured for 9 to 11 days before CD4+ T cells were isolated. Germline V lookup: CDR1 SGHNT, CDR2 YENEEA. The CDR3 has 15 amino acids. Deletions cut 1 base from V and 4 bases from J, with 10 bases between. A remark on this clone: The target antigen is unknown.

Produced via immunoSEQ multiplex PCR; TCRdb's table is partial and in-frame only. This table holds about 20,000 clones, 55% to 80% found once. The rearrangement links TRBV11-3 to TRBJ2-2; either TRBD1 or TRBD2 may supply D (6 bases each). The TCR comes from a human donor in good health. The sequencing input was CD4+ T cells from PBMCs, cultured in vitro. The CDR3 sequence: CASSLGGAVTGELFF. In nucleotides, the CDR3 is TGTGCCAGCAGCTTAGGGGGGGCTGTCACCGGGGAGCTGTTTTTT. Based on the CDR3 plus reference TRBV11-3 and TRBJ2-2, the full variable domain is EAGVVQSPRYKIIEKKQPVAFWCNPISGHNTLYWYLQNLGQGPELLIRYENEEAVDDSQLPKDRFSAERLKGVDSTLKIQPAELGDSAVYLCASSLGGAVTGELFFGEGSRLTVL.